The clone carrying this TCR beta chain was seen many times. Its antigen remains unknown. CDR3 length: 13 residues. The germline CDR1 and CDR2 sequences are SGHTA and FQGTGA. The V end was cut by 3 bases, the J end by 5 bases, with 8 bases between. The authors made cDNA by 5'RACE with 10-nucleotide random UMIs. From the 5' RACE reads, TCRdb called clonotypes with MiXCR, one entry per CDR3 protein. The sample consists of about 60,000 distinct CDR3 sequences, 3% to 4% of them appearing once. This sample stems from a study of neurological immune-mediated disorders. Study details: Relapsing-remitting patients made up about 90% of the roughly 35 multiple sclerosis patients, and secondary progressive patients made up 3. Broader study findings: Among 34 multiple sclerosis patients, 18 had repertoires that phylogenetic grouping placed in one related-CDR3 cluster, a possible signature. HTLV-1-associated myelopathy had the most TCR clonal expansion, and multiple sclerosis had the least, less than healthy controls.

This clonotype was obtained from a woman in her forties or fifties with multiple sclerosis. The chain carries TRBV7-3 and TRBJ2-1; D unclear. The sequenced sample consisted of PBMCs. The CDR3 protein is CASSFDAHNEQFF. CDR3 nucleotide sequence: TGTGCCAGCAGCTTTGACGCTCACAATGAGCAGTTCTTC.